The 15 T cell receptor beta chains presented below share a single source sample, sequenced in a study of CD4+ T cells in melanoma. Measured with immunoSEQ multiplex PCR; TCRdb has only the in-frame clones, and not every one. The table lists roughly 54,000 clones, about 91% of them singletons, with approximately 12% in the top ten. The source material was peripheral blood. The source is a human donor with melanoma.

The chain is built from TRBV5-4 and TRBJ2-7; 9 positions agree with TRBD1. V was clipped by 4 bases and J by 3 bases; unmatched bases: 5. CDR3 length: 14 amino acids. CDR1 is SGHNT, CDR2 YYREEE, per germline (reference sequence). The CDR3 nucleotides read TGTGCCAGCAGCAAGGGACAGGGCAGCTACGAGCAGTACTTC. It translates to CASSKGQGSYEQYF. Full variable domain (remainder filled in from reference TRBV5-4 and TRBJ2-7): ETGVTQSPTHLIKTRGQQVTLRCSSQSGHNTVSWYQQALGQGPQFIFQYYREEENGRGNFPPRFSGLQFPNYSSELNVNALELDDSALYLCASSKGQGSYEQYFGPGTRLTVT.

The gene calls are TRBV19 and TRBJ1-4; D gene uncertain. The CDR3 spans 15 residues. Trimming cost V 3 bases and J 8 bases, with 16 bases left between them. The germline V gene encodes CDR1 LNHDA and CDR2 SQIVND (reference sequence). The CDR3 DNA follows: TGTGCCAGTAGTATGCTGTACGGATTCAGCGAAAAACTGTTTTTT. Its translation: CASSMLYGFSEKLFF.

The chain joins TRBV7-9 to TRBJ1-1; D unclear. This CDR3 is 15 amino acids long. Germline V gene data show CDR1 as SEHNR and CDR2 as FQNEAQ (reference sequence). V lost 2 bases to trimming and J lost 0 bases, with 10 bases between them. DNA of the CDR3: TGTGCCAGCAGCTTATGGGAAATAATGAACACTGAAGCTTTCTTT. It translates to CASSLWEIMNTEAFF.

The V call is TRBV2, the J call TRBJ1-5, with D possibly being TRBD1 (5 bases). The germline CDR1 and CDR2 sequences are SNHLY and FYNNEI. This CDR3 comprises 14 residues. V lost 2 bases, J lost 6 bases, and 11 bases lay in between. The CDR3 is CASSESGTLQPQHF. In DNA form, the CDR3 reads TGTGCCAGCAGTGAATCCGGGACTCTTCAGCCCCAGCATTTT.

The chain is built from TRBV5-5 and TRBJ2-2; D possibly matches TRBD1 or TRBD2 (6 bases each). The CDR3 is 16 residues long. The germline CDR1 and CDR2 sequences are SGHKS and YYEKEE (reference sequence). With 3 bases removed from V and 4 bases from J, the gap between germline ends came to 16 bases. CDR3 residues: CASSSLWGAPTGELFF. CDR3 bases: TGTGCCAGCAGCTCCCTTTGGGGGGCACCCACCGGGGAGCTGTTTTTT. The whole variable domain, filled in from reference TRBV5-5 and TRBJ2-2, reads DAGVTQSPTHLIKTRGQQVTLRCSPISGHKSVSWYQQVLGQGPQFIFQYYEKEERGRGNFPDRFSARQFPNYSSELNVNALLLGDSALYLCASSSLWGAPTGELFFGEGSRLTVL.

V is TRBV7-3 and J is TRBJ2-3; D uncertain. The CDR3 has 13 amino acids. Trimming shortened V by 5 bases and J by 2 bases, and 8 bases separated the two germline ends. Germline CDR1 and CDR2: SGHTA and FQGTGA. The DNA for the CDR3 is TGTGCCAGCAGCCCGGCGGCCACAGATACGCAGTATTTT. It encodes CASSPAATDTQYF.

This chain connects TRBV7-2 to TRBJ1-4; D is undetermined. This CDR3 is 15 amino acids long. Per the germline V gene, CDR1 is SGHTA and CDR2 is FQGNSA. Deletions cut 1 base from V and 5 bases from J, with 11 bases between. The CDR3 region is CASSLGGPTNEKLFF. The CDR3 coding sequence is TGTGCCAGCAGCTTAGGTGGACCGACGAATGAAAAACTGTTTTTT.

V usage is TRBV27 and J usage is TRBJ1-1; TRBD1 matches at 8 bases. CDR1 is MNHEY and CDR2 is SMNVEV in the germline V gene (reference sequence). V shed 6 bases, J shed 0 bases, and the junction held 6 bases outside the gene matches. The CDR3 is 15 amino acids. DNA for the CDR3: TGTGCCAGCAGCATCATACAGGGGGTGAACACTGAAGCTTTCTTT. Its translation is CASSIIQGVNTEAFF.

This rearrangement joins TRBV10-3 to TRBJ2-7, with D unclear. The V gene lost 3 bases and the J gene lost 1 base, with 7 bases spanning the gap. CDR3 length: 13 residues. Looked up from germline, CDR1 is ENHRY and CDR2 is SYGVKD. The CDR3 DNA reads as TGTGCCATCAGTGAAACAGATTCCTACGAGCAGTACTTC. It codes for CAISETDSYEQYF.

The CDR3: CASSLGGQGRGYTF. The CDR3 region has the DNA TGTGCCAGCAGCTTAGGGGGACAGGGTAGGGGCTACACCTTC. V gene TRBV7-2 combines with J gene TRBJ1-2; TRBD1 agrees at 9 bases. CDR3 size: 14 residues. CDR1 and CDR2 (germline): SGHTA, FQGNSA. V shed 1 base and J 8 bases; nucleotides not matched to a gene: 5.

This clone was counted once. This chain connects TRBV11-3 to TRBJ2-7; TRBD1 aligns across 7 bases. This CDR3 is built from 15 residues. J lost 3 bases, V lost 1 base, and 6 bases had no gene match. The germline V gene encodes CDR1 SGHNT and CDR2 YENEEA. CDR3 region: CASSLASGTDYEQYF. The CDR3 region has the DNA TGTGCCAGCAGCTTAGCCTCCGGGACAGACTACGAGCAGTACTTC.

This chain links TRBV11-2 with TRBJ2-1, with D uncertain. The CDR3 contains 12 residues. Germline V gene data show CDR1 as SGHAT and CDR2 as FQNNGV. Trimming removed 3 bases from V and 16 bases from J, with 16 bases in between. The CDR3 DNA follows: TGTGCCAGCAGCTTGTTCGAAGGAGTGGGATTCTTC. Translated, it gives CASSLFEGVGFF.

The gene calls are TRBV4-1 and TRBJ2-4, with D hard to call. The germline V gene has CDR1 MGHRA and CDR2 YSYEKL. The CDR3 runs to 14 residues. The V end was cut by 3 bases, the J end by 7 bases, with 13 bases between. The CDR3 spells CASSHAGPKNIQYF. The DNA for the CDR3 is TGCGCCAGCAGCCATGCCGGGCCGAAGAACATTCAGTACTTC.

Comments on this clone: In the same sample, other DNA sequences code for this CDR3. The V call is TRBV10-1, the J call TRBJ2-7; D possibly corresponds to TRBD1 (8 bases). The CDR3 sequence is 17 residues long. Germline V lookup: CDR1 WNHNN, CDR2 SYGVQD (reference sequence). The germline V and J ends were trimmed by 6 bases and 6 bases, with 27 bases remaining between them. CDR3 protein: CASRKGMSQGGGSEQYF. Here the CDR3 DNA reads TGCGCCAGCAGAAAGGGGATGTCACAGGGGGGCGGGAGCGAGCAGTACTTC.

The genes are TRBV4-1 and TRBJ1-3; D unresolved. The V and J ends lost 0 bases and 0 bases respectively, with 9 bases between them. Germline-derived CDR1 and CDR2 are MGHRA and YSYEKL. The CDR3 length is 16 residues. The CDR3 DNA reads as TGCGCCAGCAGCCAAGATGTAGCCTACTCTGGAAACACCATATATTTT. It encodes CASSQDVAYSGNTIYF.